This T cell receptor beta chain was recorded in a study of T cell responses to AZD1222 COVID-19 vaccine. Study-wide results and caveats: Donors were largely white British and mainly female; clonal diversity was possibly underestimated. Repertoires were sampled only after the peak T cell response. Just 6 or 7 people given AZD1222 tested seropositive at baseline. Rises in breadth and depth of Spike-specific TCRs came after two AZD1222 doses.

Notes on this clone: The target antigen is unknown.

The table came from immunoSEQ multiplex PCR; TCRdb's copy has only in-frame clones and leaves some out. Among 86,000 or so clones listed, more than 70% were seen once. This CDR3 contains 16 residues. Looked up from germline, CDR1 is MNHEY and CDR2 is SMNVEV (reference sequence). The V segment lost 10 bases and the J segment 2 bases; nucleotides outside the gene matches: 15. This clonotype was obtained from an adult in good health. This chain joins TRBV27 and TRBJ2-3, with 7 bases fitting TRBD2. The sequencing used peripheral blood, collected on day 0 of AZD1222 vaccination. The CDR3 DNA is TGTGCCACCAGAAGGGAGGGGACCTCTTTCACAGATACGCAGTATTTT. Protein: CATRREGTSFTDTQYF.